This is a list of T cell receptor beta chains from one sample in a study of blood T cells in healthy people across ages. From the 5' RACE reads, TCRdb called clonotypes with MiXCR, one entry per CDR3 protein. This repertoire shows under 700,000 distinct CDR3 sequences, 24% found once; its top ten account for 8.7%. A further study also used this sample, focusing on T cells of mothers and their children.

Source material: blood. Receptor source: a boy younger than 18 in good health. Both conserved end residues are part of each CDR3. Each record gives: J gene, V gene, CDR3 protein.

J gene: TRBJ1-4
V gene: TRBV19
CDR3 protein: CASGVLVGRATNENLFF

J gene: TRBJ2-1
V gene: TRBV7-2
CDR3 protein: CASSSSMNEQFF

J gene: .
V gene: TRBV4-3
CDR3 protein: CASSQERADSYEQYF

J gene: TRBJ2-4
V gene: TRBV4-1
CDR3 protein: CASSQDPGGGNIQYF

J gene: TRBJ1-4
V gene: TRBV7-9
CDR3 protein: CASSFPQGANEKLFF

J gene: TRBJ2-7
V gene: TRBV28
CDR3 protein: CASSLARVRVYEQYF

J gene: TRBJ1-1
V gene: TRBV3-1
CDR3 protein: CASSLRGRGAFF

J gene: TRBJ1-2
V gene: TRBV28
CDR3 protein: CASSPGGGAYGYAF

J gene: TRBJ1-5
V gene: TRBV3-1
CDR3 protein: CASSQGTKGNQPQHF

J gene: TRBJ1-6
V gene: TRBV20-1
CDR3 protein: CSARGLPMGNNSPLHF

J gene: .
V gene: TRBV7-9
CDR3 protein: CASSLGPRGSGNYEQYF

J gene: TRBJ1-2
V gene: TRBV20-1
CDR3 protein: CSARRQPGYTF

J gene: TRBJ1-5
V gene: TRBV2
CDR3 protein: CASSEGIRGNQPQHF

J gene: TRBJ1-4
V gene: TRBV15
CDR3 protein: CATSQRVVGAANEKLFF

J gene: TRBJ1-1
V gene: TRBV6-5
CDR3 protein: CASRYEPANTEAFF

J gene: TRBJ2-1
V gene: TRBV5-1
CDR3 protein: CASSSNSRYNEQFF

J gene: TRBJ2-2
V gene: TRBV27
CDR3 protein: CASSFGTSNTGELFF

J gene: TRBJ1-1
V gene: TRBV7-2
CDR3 protein: CASSETGNTEAFF

J gene: .
V gene: TRBV10-2
CDR3 protein: CASKSTGLGEQYF

J gene: TRBJ2-1
V gene: TRBV7-3
CDR3 protein: CASSSGAGTEQFF

J gene: TRBJ1-1
V gene: TRBV20-1
CDR3 protein: CSARETPTGGRRVTEAFF

J gene: TRBJ1-2
V gene: TRBV27
CDR3 protein: CASSVSQANYGYTF

J gene: TRBJ2-2
V gene: TRBV7-9
CDR3 protein: CASSPWGGIQIANTGELFF